Here is one T cell receptor (beta chain) with its context. Its specific antigen is unknown. Nothing much larger sits one base from this clone, and base qualities are not available. This sample was included in a study of graft-versus-host responses after intestinal transplantation (dated by TCRdb to the early 2020s). Some background on the complete study: Multivisceral, liver-intestinal, or isolated intestinal transplants were received by the recipients. Every recipient was given anti-thymocyte globulin induction, then maintenance tacrolimus and steroids for approximately 3 years. Graft-versus-host and host-versus-graft alloreactive T cell clones were tracked in the graft, circulation and bone marrow after intestinal transplantation using bulk TCR-beta CDR3 sequencing. To identify alloreactive clones, pre-transplant mixed lymphocyte reaction products were sequenced and then compared with unstimulated pre-transplant donor and recipient T cells. The cohort enrolled 24 intestinal transplant recipients, one of whom was a retransplant, and 3 patients without pretransplant specimens were excluded. A peak of at least 4% donor T cells among recipient peripheral blood mononuclear cells was the definition used for donor T cell macrochimerism. Rather than being sequenced by the commercial service, samples from three later patients were sequenced in-house on an Illumina MiSeq and processed with MiXCR. Summary of the overall study and its limitations: The relatively low number and heterogeneity of intestinal transplant patients limited the conclusions. GvH clones were found in recipient bone marrow, and some of the GvH clones appeared earlier in ileal mucosa or blood, which is consistent with an intestinal mucosal origin. Early after transplant, peak levels of circulating GvH clones were associated with declines in HvG clones. In patients with donor T cell macrochimerism, the allografts had high GvH to HvG T cell clonal ratios.

From the cysteine up to the phenylalanine, the CDR3 has a length of 14 residues. Solely the CDR3 DNA is kept, with 42 bases framed from the first base. The V end loses 1 base and the J end loses 6 bases, and a stretch of 12 bases separates them. CDR1 and CDR2 (SGDLS, YYNGEE) derive from the germline V gene. The time point label here, explained by the study, means: cells obtained before transplantation from donor or recipient. CD3+CD4+ and CD3+CD8+ populations were FACS-sorted from unstimulated pre-transplant donor and recipient cells taken from spleen or lymph nodes. Receptors were amplified or captured by the immunoSEQ multiplex PCR assay. In most patients, genomic DNA was isolated using the Qiagen DNeasy Blood and Tissue Kit and sent frozen to Adaptive Biotechnologies for TCR sequencing. High-throughput TCR-beta CDR3 sequencing of genomic DNA from most patients was performed by Adaptive Biotechnologies. Per the source publication's procedure: Adaptive's ImmunoSEQ software was the source of the TCR sequencing data for roughly 19 patients, while a few other patients were processed with MiXCR and VDJtools. To correct CD4 versus CD8 sorting errors, sequences present in both subsets at a frequency ratio below 5:1 were removed. CDR3 nucleotide sequences shared between donor and recipient were removed because their origin could not be assigned. To count as alloreactive, a clone needed at least 2-fold expansion over unstimulated cells and a minimum CFSE-low frequency of 0.002% (template counts) or 0.001% (read counts). Mappable clones were those detected in sequenced pre-transplant spleen, lymph node, or MLR CFSE-low populations of the donor or recipient. The cumulative frequency of alloreactive clones was calculated as a percentage of all sequences, weighted by copy number. TCRdb retrieved this table from immuneACCESS and kept in-frame rearrangements only. Not all clones are present; in checked studies, unresolved V genes account for under half, and no reason is known for the remainder. The V and J calls and clone size were taken over from that table, and D and trimming were inferred from the DNA. This sample is represented by about 86,000 clones; roughly nine tenths of them were singletons. The ten top clones hold around 0.53% of the sample.

The chain is encoded by TRBV9 joined to TRBJ2-3, with TRBD1 perhaps the D gene, on 6 matching bases. Sequenced here: unstimulated CD8+ T cells sorted from spleen or lymph node cells, sampled before intestinal transplant. The source of this sequence is a human donor who received an intestinal transplant. Read as DNA, the sequence is TGTGCCAGCAGCGTAAAGGGGGAGCGGGATACGCAGTATTTT. It translates as CASSVKGERDTQYF.